The rows below give T cell receptor beta chains drawn from one sample of a study of PD-1 blockade in classical Hodgkin lymphoma. Here immunoSEQ multiplex PCR was the method, and the copy in TCRdb shows in-frame clones only, minus some. The data show roughly 51,000 clones, about 76% seen once. The specimen comprised peripheral blood mononuclear cells (PBMCs), sampled before the fourth cycle of nivolumab. All receptors derive from a human donor with classical Hodgkin lymphoma. Each CDR3 is given with its conserved first and last residue. A D gene is named only where the DNA matches it firmly. Expanded clones get a size class; other rows say once, few or many, or leave the size out.

>TRBJ2-5|.|TRBV25-1|.
CASSAKSSFETQYF
TGTGCCAGCAGTGCCAAGAGTAGCTTTGAGACCCAGTACTTC
>TRBJ2-3|.|TRBV4-1|.
CASSHRQIYTQYF
TGCGCCAGCAGCCACCGGCAGATCTATACGCAGTATTTT
>TRBJ2-2|.|TRBV7-6|.
CASSLHVPPNTGELFF
TGTGCCAGCAGCTTACACGTCCCACCGAACACCGGGGAGCTGTTTTTT
>TRBJ1-5|few|TRBV6-6|.
CASSKAGMYQPQHF
TGTGCCAGCAGCAAGGCAGGGATGTATCAGCCCCAGCATTTT
>TRBJ2-2|.|TRBV2|.
CASSEEGWGELFF
TGTGCCAGCAGTGAAGAAGGTTGGGGGGAGCTGTTTTTT
>TRBJ2-5|many|TRBV28|.
CASSSPWGAGTQYF
TGTGCCAGCAGTTCTCCATGGGGGGCGGGGACCCAGTACTTC
>TRBJ2-6|few|TRBV2|.
CASSEGSGRVLTF
TGTGCCAGCAGTGAGGGATCGGGTCGGGTCCTGACTTTC
>TRBJ2-5|.|TRBV2|TRBD2
CASGGGQETQYF
TGTGCCAGCGGGGGGGGGCAAGAGACCCAGTACTTC
>TRBJ2-2|.|TRBV7-3|TRBD2
CASSLMAGGNTGELFF
TGTGCCAGCAGCTTAATGGCGGGAGGAAACACCGGGGAGCTGTTTTTT
>TRBJ2-5|few|TRBV19|.
CASSMDYQETQYF
TGTGCCAGTAGTATGGACTATCAAGAGACCCAGTACTTC
>TRBJ2-1|.|TRBV2|TRBD2
CASSEVLAGLYNEQFF
TGTGCCAGCAGTGAAGTTCTAGCGGGGCTCTACAATGAGCAGTTCTTC
>TRBJ2-4|once|TRBV2|.
CASKGRSEAKNIQYF
TGTGCCAGCAAAGGTCGGTCCGAAGCCAAAAACATTCAGTACTTC
>TRBJ1-2|.|TRBV11-2|.
CASSLDRDYGYTF
TGTGCCAGCAGCTTAGACAGGGACTATGGCTACACCTTC
>TRBJ1-1|once|TRBV28|.
CASTSMGYNTEAFF
TGTGCCAGCACCTCGATGGGTTACAACACTGAAGCTTTCTTT
>TRBJ1-3|.|TRBV6-5|.
CASSYGNTIYF
TGTGCCAGCAGCTATGGAAACACCATATATTTT
>TRBJ1-1|.|TRBV11-2|TRBD1
CASSPQGQGISRAFF
TGTGCCAGCAGCCCCCAGGGACAGGGAATATCACGGGCTTTCTTT
>TRBJ2-3|.|TRBV28|TRBD1
CASTDRGRVIDTQYF
TGTGCCAGCACCGACAGGGGGCGCGTCATAGATACGCAGTATTTT
>TRBJ1-1|few|TRBV6-6|TRBD1
CASSGDRVEAFF
TGTGCCAGCAGTGGGGACAGGGTCGAAGCTTTCTTT
>TRBJ2-7|.|TRBV5-4|.
CASSSLTGIEQYF
TGTGCCAGCAGCTCCTTGACAGGCATCGAGCAGTACTTC
>TRBJ2-2|.|TRBV7-3|.
CASTSDPTGELFF
TGTGCCAGCACCTCCGACCCCACCGGGGAGCTGTTTTTT
>TRBJ1-2|.|TRBV27|.
CASSSNPNYGYTF
TGTGCCAGCAGTTCCAACCCTAACTATGGCTACACCTTC
>TRBJ1-5|many|TRBV7-2|.
CASSLTGTQPQHF
TGTGCCAGCAGCTTAACAGGGACCCAGCCCCAGCATTTT
>TRBJ2-1|.|TRBV6-5|.
CASSYPNPNEQFF
TGTGCCAGCAGTTACCCCAATCCAAATGAGCAGTTCTTC
>TRBJ2-7|few|TRBV6-5|.
CASSYRGTALREQYF
TGTGCCAGCAGTTACCGCGGGACTGCACTACGGGAGCAGTACTTC
>TRBJ2-7|.|TRBV6-6|TRBD1
CASKDRGPYEQYF
TGTGCCAGCAAGGACAGGGGCCCCTACGAGCAGTACTTC
>TRBJ2-4|once|TRBV6-6|TRBD2
CASSWWPAGGGNIQYF
TGTGCCAGCAGTTGGTGGCCAGCGGGAGGGGGAAACATTCAGTACTTC
>TRBJ1-2|.|TRBV28|.
CASSFARVGYGYTF
TGTGCCAGCAGTTTCGCCAGGGTTGGATATGGCTACACCTTC
>TRBJ2-1|.|TRBV7-2|TRBD2
CASSRVRGRNEQFF
TGTGCCAGCAGCCGTGTCCGCGGGAGGAATGAGCAGTTCTTC
>TRBJ2-5|.|TRBV5-8|.
CASSLGNQETQYF
TGTGCCAGCAGCTTGGGGAATCAAGAGACCCAGTACTTC
>TRBJ2-2|.|TRBV6-1|TRBD2
CASTSLAGDTGELFF
TGTGCCAGCACCTCACTAGCGGGAGACACCGGGGAGCTGTTTTTT
>TRBJ2-7|once|TRBV6-5|.
CASSYRGDRYYEQYF
TGTGCCAGCAGTTACCGCGGGGACCGCTACTACGAGCAGTACTTC
>TRBJ2-1|few|TRBV7-2|.
CASSIGLFPEQFF
TGTGCCAGCAGCATCGGACTTTTCCCGGAGCAGTTCTTC
>TRBJ2-7|.|TRBV5-1|TRBD2
CASSGGTTSYEQYF
TGCGCCAGCAGCGGTGGGACTACCTCCTACGAGCAGTACTTC
>TRBJ1-6|.|TRBV28|TRBD1
CASSSQGAGSPLHF
TGTGCCAGCAGTTCGCAGGGGGCAGGGTCACCCCTCCACTTT
>TRBJ1-1|few|TRBV9|.
CASSAFTGRNTEAFF
TGTGCCAGCAGCGCGTTTACAGGGAGGAACACTGAAGCTTTCTTT
>TRBJ2-7|few|TRBV4-3|.
CASSQFWGLSYEQYF
TGCGCCAGCAGCCAATTTTGGGGGTTATCCTACGAGCAGTACTTC
>TRBJ2-6|.|TRBV4-1|.
CASSQVGPGANVLTF
TGCGCCAGCAGCCAAGTCGGTCCTGGGGCCAACGTCCTGACTTTC
>TRBJ2-7|few|TRBV2|TRBD2
CASSEAGGRADEQYF
TGTGCCAGCAGTGAAGCTGGAGGGAGGGCCGACGAGCAGTACTTC
>TRBJ2-3|.|TRBV6-6|TRBD1
CASRDRGRTDTQYF
TGTGCCAGCAGGGACAGGGGGCGGACAGATACGCAGTATTTT
>TRBJ1-2|.|TRBV5-1|.
CASSLAGRSGYTF
TGCGCCAGCAGCTTGGCCGGTCGGAGTGGCTACACCTTC
>TRBJ2-7|.|TRBV21-1|.
CASSKAPGYSGITIGTYEQYF
TGTGCCAGCAGCAAAGCGCCGGGTTATAGCGGGATCACCATAGGGACCTACGAGCAGTACTTC
>TRBJ2-5|.|TRBV10-3|TRBD2
CAISGKNPGLADQYF
TGTGCCATCTCGGGGAAAAACCCGGGACTAGCAGACCAGTACTTC
>TRBJ1-4|few|TRBV11-2|.
CASSSEEVFEKLFF
TGTGCCAGCAGCTCGGAAGAAGTTTTTGAAAAACTGTTTTTT
>TRBJ2-3|.|TRBV5-1|.
CASSADTDTQYF
TGCGCCAGCAGCGCGGACACAGATACGCAGTATTTT
>TRBJ2-7|.|TRBV15|.
CATSRDRAGSSYEQYF
TGTGCCACCAGCAGAGATAGGGCGGGCTCCTCCTACGAGCAGTACTTC
>TRBJ2-5|.|TRBV15|.
CATSRDFGAGRETQYF
TGTGCCACCAGCAGAGATTTTGGAGCGGGTCGTGAGACCCAGTACTTC
>TRBJ1-5|few|TRBV5-8|.
CASSLANGVQPQHF
TGTGCCAGCAGCTTGGCCAATGGGGTTCAGCCCCAGCATTTT
>TRBJ2-3|once|TRBV30|.
CAWSVFGRGSSTDTQYF
TGTGCCTGGAGTGTATTTGGGAGAGGGTCTAGCACAGATACGCAGTATTTT
>TRBJ2-5|.|TRBV19|TRBD1
CASSIWTGYQETQYF
TGTGCCAGTAGTATATGGACAGGGTACCAAGAGACCCAGTACTTC
>TRBJ2-7|.|TRBV4-1|TRBD1
CASSQVGGDTGGVPPYEQYF
TGCGCCAGCAGCCAAGTCGGTGGGGATACAGGGGGCGTTCCTCCCTACGAGCAGTACTTC
>TRBJ1-1|.|TRBV2|.
CASSYSEGTEAFF
TGTGCCAGCAGTTATTCGGAGGGCACTGAAGCTTTCTTT